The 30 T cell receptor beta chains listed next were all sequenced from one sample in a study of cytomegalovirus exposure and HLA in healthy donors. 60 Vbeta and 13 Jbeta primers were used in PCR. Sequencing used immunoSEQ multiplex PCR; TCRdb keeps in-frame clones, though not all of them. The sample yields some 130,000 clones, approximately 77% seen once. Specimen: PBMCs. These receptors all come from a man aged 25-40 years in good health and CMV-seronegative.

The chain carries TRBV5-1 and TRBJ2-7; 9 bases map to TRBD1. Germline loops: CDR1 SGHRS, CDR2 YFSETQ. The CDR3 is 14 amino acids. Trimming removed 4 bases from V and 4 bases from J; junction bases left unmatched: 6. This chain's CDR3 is CASSAAGTGYEQYF. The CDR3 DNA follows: TGCGCCAGCAGCGCCGCCGGGACAGGGTACGAGCAGTACTTC.

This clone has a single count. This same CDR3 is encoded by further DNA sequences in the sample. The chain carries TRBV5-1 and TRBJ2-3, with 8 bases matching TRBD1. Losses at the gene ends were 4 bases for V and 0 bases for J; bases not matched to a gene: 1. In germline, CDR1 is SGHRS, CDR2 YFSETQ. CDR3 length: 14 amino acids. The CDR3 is CASSRDRSTDTQYF. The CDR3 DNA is TGCGCCAGCAGCAGGGACAGGAGCACAGATACGCAGTATTTT.

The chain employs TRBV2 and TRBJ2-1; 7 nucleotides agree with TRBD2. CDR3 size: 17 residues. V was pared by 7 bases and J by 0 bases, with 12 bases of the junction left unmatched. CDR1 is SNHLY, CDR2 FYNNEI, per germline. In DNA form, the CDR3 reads TGTGCCAGCACCCTCCTAGCGGAGCTGAACTCCTACAATGAGCAGTTCTTC. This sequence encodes CASTLLAELNSYNEQFF.

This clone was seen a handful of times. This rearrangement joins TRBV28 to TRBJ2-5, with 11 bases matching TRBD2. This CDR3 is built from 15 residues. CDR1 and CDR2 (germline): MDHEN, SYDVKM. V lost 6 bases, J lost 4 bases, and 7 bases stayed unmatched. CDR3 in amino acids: CASSRTLAGGETQYF. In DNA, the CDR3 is TGTGCCAGCAGCCGGACTCTAGCGGGAGGAGAGACCCAGTACTTC.

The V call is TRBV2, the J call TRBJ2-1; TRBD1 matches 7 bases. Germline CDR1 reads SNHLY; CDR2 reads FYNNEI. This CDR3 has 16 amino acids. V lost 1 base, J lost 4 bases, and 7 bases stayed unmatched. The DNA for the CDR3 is TGTGCCAGCAGTGAAGACGTCAGGGGGTTATACAATGAGCAGTTCTTC. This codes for CASSEDVRGLYNEQFF.

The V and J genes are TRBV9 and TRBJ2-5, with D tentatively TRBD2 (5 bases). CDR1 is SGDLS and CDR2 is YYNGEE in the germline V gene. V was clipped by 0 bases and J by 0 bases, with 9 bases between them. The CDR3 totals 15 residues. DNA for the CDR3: TGTGCCAGCAGCGTAGGAGCTAGCCACCAAGAGACCCAGTACTTC. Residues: CASSVGASHQETQYF.

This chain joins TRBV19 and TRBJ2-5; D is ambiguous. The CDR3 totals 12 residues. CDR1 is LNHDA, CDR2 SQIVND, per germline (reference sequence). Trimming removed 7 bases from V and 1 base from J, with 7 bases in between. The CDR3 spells CASTSSQETQYF. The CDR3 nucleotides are TGTGCCAGTACTTCTTCCCAAGAGACCCAGTACTTC.

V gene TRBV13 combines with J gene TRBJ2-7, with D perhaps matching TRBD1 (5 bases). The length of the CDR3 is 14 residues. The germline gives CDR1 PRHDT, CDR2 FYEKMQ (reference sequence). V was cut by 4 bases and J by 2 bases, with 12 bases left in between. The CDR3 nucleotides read TGTGCCAGCAGCTCGAGGACACCCCCCTACGAGCAGTACTTC. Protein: CASSSRTPPYEQYF.

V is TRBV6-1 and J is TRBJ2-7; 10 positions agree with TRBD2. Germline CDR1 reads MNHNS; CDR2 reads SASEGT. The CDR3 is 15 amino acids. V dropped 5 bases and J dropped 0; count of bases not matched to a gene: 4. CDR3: CASSPSSGSSYEQYF. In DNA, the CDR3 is TGTGCCAGCAGTCCCTCTAGCGGGAGCTCCTACGAGCAGTACTTC.

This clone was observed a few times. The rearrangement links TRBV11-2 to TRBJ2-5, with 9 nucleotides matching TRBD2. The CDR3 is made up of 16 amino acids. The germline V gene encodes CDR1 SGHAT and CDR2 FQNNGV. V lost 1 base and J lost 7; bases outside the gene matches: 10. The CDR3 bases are TGTGCCAGCAGCTTAGTGAGGGGCGGGAGGGCCCGGACCCAGTACTTC. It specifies CASSLVRGGRARTQYF. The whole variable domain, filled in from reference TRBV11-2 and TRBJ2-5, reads EAGVAQSPRYKIIEKRQSVAFWCNPISGHATLYWYQQILGQGPKLLIQFQNNGVVDDSQLPKDRFSAERLKGVDSTLKIQPAKLEDSAVYLCASSLVRGGRARTQYFGPGTRLLVL.

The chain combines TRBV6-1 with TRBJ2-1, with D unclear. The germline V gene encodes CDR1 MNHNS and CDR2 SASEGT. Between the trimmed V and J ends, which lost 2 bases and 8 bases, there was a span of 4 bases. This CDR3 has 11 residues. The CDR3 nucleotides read TGTGCCAGCAGTGAAACAGATGAGCAGTTCTTC. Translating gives CASSETDEQFF.

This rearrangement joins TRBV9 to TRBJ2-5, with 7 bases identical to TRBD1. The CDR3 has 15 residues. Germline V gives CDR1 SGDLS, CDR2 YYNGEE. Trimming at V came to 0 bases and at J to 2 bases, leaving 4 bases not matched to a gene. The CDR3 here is CASSVGGTDQETQYF. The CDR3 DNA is TGTGCCAGCAGCGTAGGGGGGACAGATCAAGAGACCCAGTACTTC.

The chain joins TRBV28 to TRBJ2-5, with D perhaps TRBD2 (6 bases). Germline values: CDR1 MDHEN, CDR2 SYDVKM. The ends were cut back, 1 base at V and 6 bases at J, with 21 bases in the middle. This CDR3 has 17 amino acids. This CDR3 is CASSLLVAGPGGKTQYF. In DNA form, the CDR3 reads TGTGCCAGCAGTTTATTGGTCGCGGGACCAGGAGGAAAGACCCAGTACTTC.

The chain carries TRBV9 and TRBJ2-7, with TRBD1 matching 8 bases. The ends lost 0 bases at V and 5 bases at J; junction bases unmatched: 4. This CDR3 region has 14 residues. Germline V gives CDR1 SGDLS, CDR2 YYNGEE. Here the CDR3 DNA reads TGTGCCAGCAGCGTAGGGGCAGGGGGCGACGAGCAGTACTTC. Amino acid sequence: CASSVGAGGDEQYF.

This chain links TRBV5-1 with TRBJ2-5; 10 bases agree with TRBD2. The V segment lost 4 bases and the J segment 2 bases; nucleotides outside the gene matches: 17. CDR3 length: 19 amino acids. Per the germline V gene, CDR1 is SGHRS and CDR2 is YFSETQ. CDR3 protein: CASSDIRLAGVFGQETQYF. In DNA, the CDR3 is TGCGCCAGCAGCGATATTCGGCTAGCGGGAGTGTTTGGACAAGAGACCCAGTACTTC.

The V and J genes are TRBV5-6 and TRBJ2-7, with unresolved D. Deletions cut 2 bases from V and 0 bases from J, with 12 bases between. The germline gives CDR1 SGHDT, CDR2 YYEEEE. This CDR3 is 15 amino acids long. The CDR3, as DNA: TGTGCCAGCAGCTTTGGCCGACACCTCTCCTACGAGCAGTACTTC. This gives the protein CASSFGRHLSYEQYF.

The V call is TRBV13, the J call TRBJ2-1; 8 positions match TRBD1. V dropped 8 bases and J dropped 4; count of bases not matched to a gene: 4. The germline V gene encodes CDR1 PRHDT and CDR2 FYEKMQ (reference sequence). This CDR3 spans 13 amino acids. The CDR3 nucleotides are TGTGCCAGCTTAGGGACAGGATACAATGAGCAGTTCTTC. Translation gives CASLGTGYNEQFF.

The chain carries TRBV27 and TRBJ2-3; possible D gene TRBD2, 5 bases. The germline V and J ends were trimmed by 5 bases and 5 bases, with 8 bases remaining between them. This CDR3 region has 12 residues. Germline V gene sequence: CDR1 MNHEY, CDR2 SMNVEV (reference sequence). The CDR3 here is CASSTAGDTQYF. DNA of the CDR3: TGTGCCAGCAGTACGGCGGGAGATACGCAGTATTTT.

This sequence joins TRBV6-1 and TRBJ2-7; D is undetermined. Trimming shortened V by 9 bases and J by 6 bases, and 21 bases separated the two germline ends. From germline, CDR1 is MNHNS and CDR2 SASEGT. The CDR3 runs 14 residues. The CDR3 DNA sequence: TGTGCCAGTACGACATCAATTTCGTTGGCCGAGCAGTACTTC. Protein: CASTTSISLAEQYF.

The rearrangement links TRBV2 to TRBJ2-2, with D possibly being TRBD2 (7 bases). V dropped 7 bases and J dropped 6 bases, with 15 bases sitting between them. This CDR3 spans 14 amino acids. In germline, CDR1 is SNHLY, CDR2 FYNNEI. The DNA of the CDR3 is TGTGCCAGCACGCTAGCGGAGGGGGCCGGGGAGCTGTTTTTT. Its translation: CASTLAEGAGELFF.

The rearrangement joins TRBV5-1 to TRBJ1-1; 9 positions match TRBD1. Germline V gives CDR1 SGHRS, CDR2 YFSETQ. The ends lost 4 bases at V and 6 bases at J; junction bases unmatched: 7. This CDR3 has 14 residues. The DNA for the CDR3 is TGCGCCAGCAGCACGAATGGACAGGGGCCTGAAGCTTTCTTT. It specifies CASSTNGQGPEAFF.

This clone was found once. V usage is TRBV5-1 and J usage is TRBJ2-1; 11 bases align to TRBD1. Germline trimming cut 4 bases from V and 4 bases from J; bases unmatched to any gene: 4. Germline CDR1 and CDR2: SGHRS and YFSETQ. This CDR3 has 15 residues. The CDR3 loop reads CASSPGTGGYNEQFF. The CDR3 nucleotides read TGCGCCAGCAGCCCCGGGACAGGGGGTTACAATGAGCAGTTCTTC.

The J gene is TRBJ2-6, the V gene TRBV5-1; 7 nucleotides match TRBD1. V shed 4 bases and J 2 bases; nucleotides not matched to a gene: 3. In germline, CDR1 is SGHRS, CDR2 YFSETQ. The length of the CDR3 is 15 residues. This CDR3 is CASSIDRAGANVLTF. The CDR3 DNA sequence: TGCGCCAGCAGCATAGACAGGGCTGGGGCCAACGTCCTGACTTTC. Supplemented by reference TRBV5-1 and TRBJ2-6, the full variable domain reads KAGVTQTPRYLIKTRGQQVTLSCSPISGHRSVSWYQQTPGQGLQFLFEYFSETQRNKGNFPGRFSGRQFSNSRSEMNVSTLELGDSALYLCASSIDRAGANVLTFGAGSRLTVL.

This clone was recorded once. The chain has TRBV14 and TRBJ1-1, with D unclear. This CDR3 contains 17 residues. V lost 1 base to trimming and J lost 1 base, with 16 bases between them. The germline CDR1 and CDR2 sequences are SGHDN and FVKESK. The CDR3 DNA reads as TGTGCCAGCAGCCAAGTAATATTTGGGCCCTCGAACACTGAAGCTTTCTTT. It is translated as CASSQVIFGPSNTEAFF.

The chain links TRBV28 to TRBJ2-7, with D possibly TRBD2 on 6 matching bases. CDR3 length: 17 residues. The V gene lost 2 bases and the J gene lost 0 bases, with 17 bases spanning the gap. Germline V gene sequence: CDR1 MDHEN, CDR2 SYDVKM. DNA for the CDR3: TGTGCCAGCAGTTTAGAGCGAGGCGGAGGGGTCTCCTACGAGCAGTACTTC. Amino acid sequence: CASSLERGGGVSYEQYF. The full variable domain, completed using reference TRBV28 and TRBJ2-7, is DVKVTQSSRYLVKRTGEKVFLECVQDMDHENMFWYRQDPGLGLRLIYFSYDVKMKEKGDIPEGYSVSREKKERFSLILESASTNQTSMYLCASSLERGGGVSYEQYFGPGTRLTVT.

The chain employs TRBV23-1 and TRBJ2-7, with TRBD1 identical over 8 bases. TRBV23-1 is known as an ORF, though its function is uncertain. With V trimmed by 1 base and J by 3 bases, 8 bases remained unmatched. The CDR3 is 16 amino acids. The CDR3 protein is CASSQLGTGCYYEQYF. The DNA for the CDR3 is TGCGCCAGCAGTCAATTGGGGACAGGATGTTACTACGAGCAGTACTTC.

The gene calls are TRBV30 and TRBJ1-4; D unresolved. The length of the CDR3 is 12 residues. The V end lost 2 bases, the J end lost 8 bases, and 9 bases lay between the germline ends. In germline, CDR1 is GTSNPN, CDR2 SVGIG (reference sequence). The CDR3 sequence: CAWSPNREKLFF. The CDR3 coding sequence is TGTGCCTGGAGTCCGAACAGAGAAAAACTGTTTTTT.

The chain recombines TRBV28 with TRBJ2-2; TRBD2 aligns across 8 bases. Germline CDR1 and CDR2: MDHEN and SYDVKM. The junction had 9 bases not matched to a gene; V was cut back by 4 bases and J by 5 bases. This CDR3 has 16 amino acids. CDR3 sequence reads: CASSWAASGRTGELFF. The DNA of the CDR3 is TGTGCCAGCAGTTGGGCCGCAAGCGGGAGAACCGGGGAGCTGTTTTTT.

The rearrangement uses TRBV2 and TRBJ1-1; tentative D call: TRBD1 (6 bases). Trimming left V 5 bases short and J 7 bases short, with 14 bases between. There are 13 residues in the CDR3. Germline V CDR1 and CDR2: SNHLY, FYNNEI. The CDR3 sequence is CASSTGQSLEAFF. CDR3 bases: TGTGCCAGCAGTACAGGGCAATCCCTTGAAGCTTTCTTT.

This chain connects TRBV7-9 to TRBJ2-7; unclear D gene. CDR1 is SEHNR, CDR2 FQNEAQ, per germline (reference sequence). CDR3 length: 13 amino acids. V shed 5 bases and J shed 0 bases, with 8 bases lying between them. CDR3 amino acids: CASSQTTSYEQYF. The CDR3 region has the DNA TGTGCCAGCAGCCAAACTACCTCCTACGAGCAGTACTTC.